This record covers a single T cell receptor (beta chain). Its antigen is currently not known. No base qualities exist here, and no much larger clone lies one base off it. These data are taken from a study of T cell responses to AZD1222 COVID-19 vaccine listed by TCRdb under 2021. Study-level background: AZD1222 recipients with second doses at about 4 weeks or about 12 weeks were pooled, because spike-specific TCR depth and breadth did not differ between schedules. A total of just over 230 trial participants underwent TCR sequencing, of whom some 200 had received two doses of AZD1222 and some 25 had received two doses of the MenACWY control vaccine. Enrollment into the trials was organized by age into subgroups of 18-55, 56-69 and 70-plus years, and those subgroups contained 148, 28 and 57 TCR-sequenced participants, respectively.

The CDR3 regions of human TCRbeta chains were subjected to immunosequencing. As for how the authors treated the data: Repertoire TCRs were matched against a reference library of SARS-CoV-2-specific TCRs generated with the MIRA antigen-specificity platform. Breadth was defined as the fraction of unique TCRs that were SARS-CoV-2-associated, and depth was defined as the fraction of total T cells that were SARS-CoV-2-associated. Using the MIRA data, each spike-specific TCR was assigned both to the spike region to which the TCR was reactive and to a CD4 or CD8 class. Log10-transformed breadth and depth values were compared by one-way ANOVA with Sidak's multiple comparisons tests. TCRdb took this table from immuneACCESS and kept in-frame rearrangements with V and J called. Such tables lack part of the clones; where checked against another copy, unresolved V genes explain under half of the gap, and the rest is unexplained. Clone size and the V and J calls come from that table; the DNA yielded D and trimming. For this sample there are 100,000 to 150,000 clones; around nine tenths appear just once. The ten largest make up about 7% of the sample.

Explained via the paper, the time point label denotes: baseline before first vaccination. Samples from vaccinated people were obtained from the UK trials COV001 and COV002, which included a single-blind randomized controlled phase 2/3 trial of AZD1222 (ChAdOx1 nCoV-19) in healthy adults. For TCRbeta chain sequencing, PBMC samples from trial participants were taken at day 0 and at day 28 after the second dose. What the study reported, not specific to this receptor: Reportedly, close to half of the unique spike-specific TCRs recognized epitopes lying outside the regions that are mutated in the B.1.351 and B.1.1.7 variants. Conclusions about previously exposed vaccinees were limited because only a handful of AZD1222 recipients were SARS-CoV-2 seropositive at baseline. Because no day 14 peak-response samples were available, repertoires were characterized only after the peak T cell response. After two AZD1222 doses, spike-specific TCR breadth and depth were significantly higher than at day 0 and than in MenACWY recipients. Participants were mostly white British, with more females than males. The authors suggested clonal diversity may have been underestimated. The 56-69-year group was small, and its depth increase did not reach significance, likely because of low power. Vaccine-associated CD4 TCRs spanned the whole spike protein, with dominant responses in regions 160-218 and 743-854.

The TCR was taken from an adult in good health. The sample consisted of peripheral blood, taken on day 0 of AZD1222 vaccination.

The nucleotide sequence is TGTGCCAGCAGTTCCCAGGGACAGGGCTACACCTTC. It translates to CASSSQGQGYTF. The sequence is built from TRBV28 and TRBJ1-2, with 7 bases aligning to TRBD1. The germline V gene provides CDR1 MDHEN and CDR2 SYDVKM. Trimming removed 4 bases from V and 8 bases from J; the gene matches leave 4 bases unexplained. The CDR3 spans 12 residues, from the cysteine through the phenylalanine. Kept here is only the CDR3 DNA, which spans 36 bases and is read in frame from base 1.